Presented here are 19 T cell receptor beta chains from one specimen sequenced in a study of blood T cell repertoires in COVID-19. Repertoires were generated with immunoSEQ multiplex PCR, while TCRdb's copy carries only in-frame clones and drops some. The repertoire has fewer than 350,000 clones, 75% to 90% of them found once; the top ten carry approximately 1.5%. The sample consisted of PBMCs or T cells enriched from blood (not recorded which). Receptors were obtained from a woman aged 40 to 50 who had recovered from COVID-19.

The rearrangement uses TRBV18 and TRBJ1-1; 7 bases line up with TRBD1. CDR3 length: 13 residues. V gave up 6 bases and J gave up 7 bases; unmatched junction bases: 8. The germline gives CDR1 KGHSH, CDR2 LQKENI. CDR3 nucleotide sequence: TGTGCCAGCTCGCGAGAGACAGGGAGTGAAGCTTTCTTT. Translated: CASSRETGSEAFF.

This chain links TRBV30 with TRBJ1-1, with a weak D call TRBD1 (5 bases). With 2 bases removed from V and 2 bases from J, the gap between germline ends came to 9 bases. CDR1 GTSNPN and CDR2 SVGIG come from the germline V gene (reference sequence). There are 13 residues in the CDR3. The CDR3 region has the DNA TGTGCCTGGAGTAGGGGCCAAAACACTGAAGCTTTCTTT. Its protein product is CAWSRGQNTEAFF.

The rearrangement links TRBV29-1 to TRBJ2-5, with D possibly matching TRBD2 (5 bases). The CDR3 is 14 amino acids. The V gene's germline CDR1 is SQVTM and CDR2 ANQGSEA. Between the trimmed V and J ends, which lost 4 bases and 2 bases, there was a span of 14 bases. Here the CDR3 reads CSVGTRLIQETQYF. CDR3 nucleotide sequence: TGCAGCGTTGGTACTAGGTTAATTCAAGAGACCCAGTACTTC.

V usage is TRBV18 and J usage is TRBJ2-5; no clear D gene. Germline CDR1 and CDR2: KGHSH and LQKENI. V lost 0 bases to trimming and J lost 3 bases, with 5 bases between them. The CDR3 runs 13 residues. The chain's CDR3 is CASSPPGEETQYF. CDR3 sequence (DNA): TGTGCCAGCTCACCACCGGGCGAAGAGACCCAGTACTTC.

This clone is a singleton in its sample. The chain is built from TRBV6-5 and TRBJ1-2; tentative D call: TRBD1 (6 bases). This CDR3 has 13 residues. Trimming cost V 5 bases and J 2 bases, with 9 bases left between them. Germline CDR1 is MNHEY and CDR2 is SVGAGI. The CDR3 sequence is CASSPGHNYGYTF. CDR3 DNA sequence: TGTGCCAGCAGTCCGGGACACAACTATGGCTACACCTTC.

This chain connects TRBV6-2 or TRBV6-3 to TRBJ2-7, with D tentatively TRBD1 (5 bases). V was trimmed by 4 bases and J by 0 bases, leaving 13 bases between them. The length of the CDR3 is 15 residues. Germline-derived CDR1 and CDR2 are MNHEY and SVGEGT. CDR3 sequence (DNA): TGTGCCAGCAGTTGGGGCAGTTCGAGCTCCTACGAGCAGTACTTC. It is translated as CASSWGSSSSYEQYF.

The chain carries TRBV18 and TRBJ1-4; D unresolved. The V and J ends lost 0 bases and 6 bases respectively, with 8 bases between them. CDR1 and CDR2 from the germline V gene are KGHSH and LQKENI. This CDR3 comprises 14 residues. CDR3 residues: CASSPPSMDEKLFF. The DNA of the CDR3 is TGTGCCAGCTCACCACCGAGCATGGATGAAAAACTGTTTTTT.

The rearrangement joins TRBV12-3 or TRBV12-4 to TRBJ2-2; D uncertain. V lost 6 bases, J lost 4 bases, and 9 bases lay in between. The CDR3 is 13 residues long. CDR3 residues: CASSPESTGELFF. CDR3 bases: TGTGCCAGCAGCCCAGAATCCACCGGGGAGCTGTTTTTT.

V and J are TRBV5-4 and TRBJ1-4, with D hard to call. Germline V gene data show CDR1 as SGHNT and CDR2 as YYREEE (reference sequence). V was pared by 5 bases and J by 7 bases, with 15 bases between. The CDR3 is made up of 14 amino acids. CDR3 in amino acids: CASRPTKNSEKLFF. The DNA for the CDR3 is TGTGCCAGCAGGCCCACAAAAAATTCTGAAAAACTGTTTTTT.

This rearrangement joins TRBV2 to TRBJ2-1, with D tentatively TRBD2 (5 bases). Per germline, CDR1 SNHLY and CDR2 FYNNEI. The CDR3 runs 13 residues. V lost 6 bases and J lost 7, with 13 bases in between. The CDR3 here is CASSLPGWNEQFF. DNA for the CDR3: TGTGCCAGCAGCTTACCGGGGTGGAATGAGCAGTTCTTC.

This clone was seen a few times. This chain uses TRBV7-2 with TRBJ2-7; tentatively, D is TRBD1 (5 bases). Trimming left V 3 bases short and J 2 bases short, with 14 bases between. Looked up from germline, CDR1 is SGHTA and CDR2 is FQGNSA. The CDR3 consists of 15 residues. The CDR3 protein is CASSFTDSRAYEQYF. In DNA, the CDR3 is TGTGCCAGCAGCTTTACCGACTCCAGGGCCTACGAGCAGTACTTC.

The J gene is TRBJ1-1, the V gene TRBV13; D is perhaps TRBD1 (6 bases). Germline lookup yields CDR1 PRHDT and CDR2 FYEKMQ (reference sequence). Trimming took 6 bases from V and 6 from J, leaving 17 bases between them. This CDR3 comprises 14 residues. CDR3 nucleotides: TGTGCCAGCAGTTCCGGGACATCGAGGGCTGAAGCTTTCTTT. Its translation: CASSSGTSRAEAFF. Based on the CDR3 plus reference TRBV13 and TRBJ1-1, the full variable domain is AAGVIQSPRHLIKEKRETATLKCYPIPRHDTVYWYQQGPGQDPQFLISFYEKMQSDKGSIPDRFSAQQFSDYHSELNMSSLELGDSALYFCASSSGTSRAEAFFGQGTRLTVV.

This chain joins TRBV2 and TRBJ1-4, with 9 bases aligning to TRBD1. CDR1 is SNHLY, CDR2 FYNNEI, per germline. V lost 6 bases and J lost 8; bases outside the gene matches: 7. This CDR3 comprises 14 residues. The CDR3 coding sequence is TGTGCCAGCAGGCCCGGGACAGGGTCAGAAAAACTGTTTTTT. Its protein product is CASRPGTGSEKLFF.

The chain employs TRBV30 and TRBJ1-5, with D possibly TRBD1 on 5 matching bases. The germline gives CDR1 GTSNPN, CDR2 SVGIG (reference sequence). This CDR3 region has 17 residues. Trimming shortened V by 3 bases and J by 6 bases, and 24 bases separated the two germline ends. In nucleotides, the CDR3 is TGTGCCTGGAGCCTACCTTGGGGAGGGAGAAGGGGTCAGCCCCAGCATTTT. This codes for CAWSLPWGGRRGQPQHF.

The chain is built from TRBV30 and TRBJ2-5; 7 nucleotides agree with TRBD2. The CDR3 runs 12 residues. CDR1 GTSNPN and CDR2 SVGIG come from the germline V gene (reference sequence). V was clipped by 7 bases and J by 4 bases; unmatched bases: 6. The CDR3 region has the DNA TGTGCCTCCCGGGGGGTCTCAGAGACCCAGTACTTC. Translated, it gives CASRGVSETQYF.

V usage is TRBV2 and J usage is TRBJ2-7; the match to TRBD1 covers 8 bases. The CDR3 is 14 residues long. Trimming removed 5 bases from V and 3 bases from J; junction bases left unmatched: 6. Germline V gene lookup returns CDR1 SNHLY and CDR2 FYNNEI. The CDR3 loop reads CASSSFTGGYEQYF. CDR3 coding DNA: TGTGCCAGCAGTTCTTTTACAGGGGGCTACGAGCAGTACTTC. Together with reference TRBV2 and TRBJ2-7, the CDR3 gives the full variable domain: EPEVTQTPSHQVTQMGQEVILRCVPISNHLYFYWYRQILGQKVEFLVSFYNNEISEKSEIFDDQFSVERPDGSNFTLKIRSTKLEDSAMYFCASSSFTGGYEQYFGPGTRLTVT.

CDR3 coding DNA: TGTGCCAGCAGCTTATACGACGAATACAGCTACGAGCAGTACTTC. Its translation is CASSLYDEYSYEQYF. The rearrangement uses TRBV9 and TRBJ2-7; D uncertain. V was trimmed by 4 bases and J by 3 bases, leaving 17 bases between them. The CDR3 is made up of 15 amino acids. Germline-derived CDR1 and CDR2 are SGDLS and YYNGEE.

The table lists this clone with a count of one. The chain links TRBV5-5 to TRBJ2-5; 10 bases fit TRBD1. V trimming: 0 bases; J trimming: 3 bases; junction bases outside the gene matches: 2. Looked up from germline, CDR1 is SGHKS and CDR2 is YYEKEE (reference sequence). The CDR3 has 15 amino acids. The CDR3 DNA reads TGTGCCAGCAGCTTGGAAGGGACAGGGGAAGAGACCCAGTACTTC. As protein: CASSLEGTGEETQYF.

The gene calls are TRBV19 and TRBJ1-1; D is ambiguous. Trimming stripped 6 bases from V and 3 bases from J, with 11 bases between. Germline CDR1 LNHDA, CDR2 SQIVND (reference sequence). This CDR3 spans 13 amino acids. CDR3 DNA sequence: TGTGCCAGTAGCGGGGTGGTGGACACTGAAGCTTTCTTT. Translation gives CASSGVVDTEAFF.